This entry lists 16 T cell receptor beta chains sequenced from one sample in a study of blood T cell repertoires in COVID-19. Clones were read by immunoSEQ multiplex PCR, and TCRdb kept only the in-frame ones, dropping some. Of some 96,000 clones in the sample, 70% to 80% were seen once. The material sequenced was peripheral blood. The receptors come from a woman in her 70s with acute or convalescent COVID-19.

CDR3 nucleotide sequence: TGTGCCAGCTCATCAGACGGCGGCATCGGGGAGCTGTTTTTT. Its protein is CASSSDGGIGELFF. V and J are TRBV9 and TRBJ2-2; D gene ambiguous. Per germline, CDR1 SGDLS and CDR2 YYNGEE. The CDR3 has 14 amino acids. The V end was cut by 7 bases, the J end by 7 bases, with 17 bases between.

The chain links TRBV3-1 (or the pseudogene TRBV3-2) to TRBJ1-4; D ambiguous. CDR1 is LGHDT, CDR2 YNNKEL, per germline (reference sequence). Trimming stripped 4 bases from V and 7 bases from J, with 10 bases between. The CDR3 contains 13 residues. The CDR3: CASSRGEGEKLFF. The DNA of the CDR3 is TGTGCCAGCAGCCGGGGAGAAGGTGAAAAACTGTTTTTT.

This clone has more than one count but fewer than ten. The genes are TRBV19 and TRBJ1-5; D gene ambiguous. Germline CDR1 reads LNHDA; CDR2 reads SQIVND (reference sequence). The CDR3 has 14 residues. V lost 7 bases to trimming and J lost 2 bases, with 12 bases between them. The CDR3 loop reads CASTPGWGNQPQHF. The CDR3 region has the DNA TGTGCCAGTACCCCCGGGTGGGGCAATCAGCCCCAGCATTTT.

The rearrangement links TRBV10-3 to TRBJ1-5, with a tentative D call TRBD1 (6 bases). Germline V CDR1 and CDR2: ENHRY, SYGVKD. V was pared by 3 bases and J by 3 bases, with 12 bases between. The CDR3 is made up of 15 amino acids. CDR3 bases: TGTGCCATCAGTGATTTCGAGGGGGACAATCAGCCCCAGCATTTT. Translation: CAISDFEGDNQPQHF.

This chain joins TRBV5-1 and TRBJ2-1; maybe TRBD2 (6 bases). V lost 1 base to trimming and J lost 8 bases, with 25 bases between them. Germline V gene data show CDR1 as SGHRS and CDR2 as YFSETQ. The CDR3 totals 18 residues. CDR3 in DNA: TGCGCCAGCAGCTTGTTCGGTTTTGGTGGGCGGGATTTCGATGAGCAGTTCTTC. Protein sequence: CASSLFGFGGRDFDEQFF.

V is TRBV2 and J is TRBJ1-1, with 10 bases identical to TRBD1. Germline values: CDR1 SNHLY, CDR2 FYNNEI. V was clipped by 5 bases and J by 6 bases; unmatched bases: 6. This CDR3 is built from 14 residues. The CDR3 is CASSKGQGWAEAFF. In nucleotides, the CDR3 is TGTGCCAGCAGTAAGGGACAGGGGTGGGCTGAAGCTTTCTTT.

The gene calls are TRBV6-1 and TRBJ2-5; tentative D call: TRBD1 (5 bases). Germline CDR1 and CDR2: MNHNS and SASEGT. V lost 5 bases to trimming and J lost 2 bases, with 9 bases between them. The CDR3 extends over 13 amino acids. The CDR3 region is CASSWQGQETQYF. CDR3 bases: TGTGCCAGCAGTTGGCAGGGTCAAGAGACCCAGTACTTC.

The chain couples TRBV19 to TRBJ2-3; D might be TRBD2 (6 bases). The CDR3 sequence is 12 residues long. From germline, CDR1 is LNHDA and CDR2 SQIVND (reference sequence). Trimming cost V 5 bases and J 4 bases, with 7 bases left between them. The CDR3 protein is CASSWGADTQYF. The DNA for the CDR3 is TGTGCCAGTAGTTGGGGGGCAGATACGCAGTATTTT.

The genes are TRBV6-5 and TRBJ1-1, with 8 positions matching TRBD1. Germline V gene data show CDR1 as MNHEY and CDR2 as SVGAGI. V dropped 0 bases and J dropped 0; count of bases not matched to a gene: 3. The CDR3 contains 16 residues. CDR3 region: CASSYSRGPMNTEAFF. In DNA, the CDR3 is TGTGCCAGCAGTTACTCCAGGGGGCCTATGAACACTGAAGCTTTCTTT.

The count of this clone is one. V gene TRBV3-1 (or the pseudogene TRBV3-2) combines with J gene TRBJ1-1; D gene unclear. Trimming removed 1 base from V and 0 bases from J, with 9 bases in between. The V gene's germline CDR1 is LGHDT and CDR2 YNNKEL (reference sequence). The CDR3 contains 15 residues. CDR3 in DNA: TGTGCCAGCAGCCAAGGTACGGGAATGAACACTGAAGCTTTCTTT. Translating it yields CASSQGTGMNTEAFF.

V usage is TRBV23-1 and J usage is TRBJ2-1, with a tentative D call TRBD2 (5 bases). TRBV23-1 is identified as an open reading frame with a role that is uncertain. Trimming took 6 bases from V and 10 from J, leaving 19 bases between them. CDR3 length: 14 residues. The CDR3 DNA follows: TGCGCCAGCAGCACACGGACTGAAGTTTGGGAGCAGTTCTTC. It specifies CASSTRTEVWEQFF.

The rearrangement links TRBV2 to TRBJ2-7; D perhaps matches TRBD1 (6 bases). Trimming cost V 5 bases and J 0 bases, with 8 bases left between them. There are 13 residues in the CDR3. Germline lookup yields CDR1 SNHLY and CDR2 FYNNEI. The CDR3 spells CASSTGSSYEQYV. CDR3 sequence (DNA): TGTGCCAGCAGTACAGGGAGCTCCTACGAGCAGTACGTC.

J is TRBJ2-5 and V is TRBV2; TRBD2 might be the D (6 bases). The CDR3 has 15 amino acids. CDR1 and CDR2 (germline): SNHLY, FYNNEI. The V gene lost 4 bases and the J gene lost 4 bases, with 16 bases spanning the gap. The CDR3 DNA sequence: TGTGCCAGCAGTGGCGGACCGGGACTGGGAGAGACCCAGTACTTC. Amino acid sequence: CASSGGPGLGETQYF.

The chain couples TRBV25-1 to TRBJ2-2; 8 nucleotides align to TRBD1. This CDR3 region has 16 residues. The J segment lost 3 bases and the V segment lost 3 bases, leaving 6 bases of the junction unmatched. Germline CDR1 MGHDK, CDR2 SYGVNS. The CDR3 DNA sequence: TGTGCCAGCAGTGATTGGACAGGGAGTTACACCGGGGAGCTGTTTTTT. It yields the protein CASSDWTGSYTGELFF.

The V gene is TRBV6-5, the J gene TRBJ2-5; a weak D match, TRBD2 (5 bases). The germline V gene encodes CDR1 MNHEY and CDR2 SVGAGI. The CDR3 contains 15 residues. V shed 6 bases and J shed 3 bases, with 17 bases lying between them. The CDR3 DNA sequence: TGTGCCAGCAGCCGAAGTCTGGACTCCAAAGAGACCCAGTACTTC. Its translation: CASSRSLDSKETQYF.

This chain links TRBV5-5 with TRBJ1-2; D may be TRBD1 (6 bases). Germline CDR1 SGHKS, CDR2 YYEKEE (reference sequence). Trimming removed 2 bases at V and 4 bases at J, with 9 bases between. The CDR3 has 13 residues. The CDR3 DNA follows: TGTGCCAGCAGCTTAGGCAGGGGCTATGGCTACACCTTC. Its protein is CASSLGRGYGYTF.